A single sample is the source of the 27 T cell receptor beta chains below, sequenced in a study of CD8 T cells in ankylosing spondylitis. TCRdb re-analysed the 5' RACE reads in MiXCR, keeping a single row per CDR3 protein. The repertoire has approximately 250,000 distinct CDR3 sequences, over 7% of them found once; the top ten carry more than 4.5%. Sequencing used blood, either unsorted or a sorted T cell fraction (not recorded which). These receptor sequences come from a female donor with ankylosing spondylitis or in good health (not recorded which).

This clonotype was counted at least ten times. The chain employs TRBV20-1 and TRBJ2-3, with D tentatively TRBD1 (5 bases). CDR1 is DFQATT, CDR2 SNEGSKA, per germline (reference sequence). The CDR3 runs 14 residues. V gave up 4 bases and J gave up 4 bases, with 15 bases separating them. The CDR3 DNA sequence: TGCAGTGCTAAGGGGTTTCGAATTCCAGATACGCAGTATTTT. This sequence encodes CSAKGFRIPDTQYF.

This clonotype was recorded many times. The chain combines TRBV15 with TRBJ1-5; D is unresolved. V lost 3 bases, J lost 3 bases, and 12 bases lay in between. CDR1 LNHNV and CDR2 YYDKDF come from the germline V gene (reference sequence). The CDR3 contains 15 residues. In DNA form, the CDR3 reads TGTGCCACCAGCAGGGGCCGTTGGGACAATCAGCCCCAGCATTTT. This translates into CATSRGRWDNQPQHF.

This clonotype showed up many times. V is TRBV20-1 and J is TRBJ2-7; a weak D match, TRBD1 (6 bases). Germline V CDR1 and CDR2: DFQATT, SNEGSKA (reference sequence). Trimming removed 3 bases at V and 5 bases at J, with 17 bases between. The length of the CDR3 is 14 residues. CDR3 DNA: TGCAGTGCTAGTAGGTATGGGGGCTTGAACGAGCAGTACTTC. It encodes CSASRYGGLNEQYF.

This clonotype was counted at least ten times. This rearrangement joins TRBV5-1 to TRBJ2-3; no definite D call. This CDR3 has 14 residues. V gave up 9 bases and J gave up 0 bases, with 14 bases separating them. Germline V lookup: CDR1 SGHRS, CDR2 YFSETQ. CDR3 in DNA: TGCGCCACCCAGAGTCGGTCTAGCACAGATACGCAGTATTTT. It specifies CATQSRSSTDTQYF. Looking up the rest from reference TRBV5-1 and TRBJ2-3 gives the full variable domain: KAGVTQTPRYLIKTRGQQVTLSCSPISGHRSVSWYQQTPGQGLQFLFEYFSETQRNKGNFPGRFSGRQFSNSRSEMNVSTLELGDSALYLCATQSRSSTDTQYFGPGTRLTVL.

This clonotype was counted at least ten times. The V call is TRBV19, the J call TRBJ1-1, with 7 bases aligning to TRBD1. The J segment lost 3 bases and the V segment lost 6 bases, leaving 10 bases of the junction unmatched. CDR1 is LNHDA and CDR2 is SQIVND in the germline V gene (reference sequence). The CDR3 length is 15 residues. The CDR3 nucleotides are TGTGCCAGTAGAGGAGGGGGCGGCCGGCACACTGAAGCTTTCTTT. Protein: CASRGGGGRHTEAFF.

This clonotype came up a few times. The rearrangement joins TRBV7-2 to TRBJ2-5; 7 positions agree with TRBD2. Germline CDR1 SGHTA, CDR2 FQGNSA. The CDR3 runs 14 residues. Trimming removed 1 base from V and 5 bases from J; junction bases left unmatched: 4. CDR3 sequence: CASSLGGSGETQYF. CDR3 nucleotide sequence: TGTGCCAGCAGCTTAGGCGGGAGCGGGGAGACCCAGTACTTC.

This clonotype has a count of ten or more. The gene calls are TRBV3-1 and TRBJ2-3; no clear D. From germline, CDR1 is LGHDT and CDR2 YNNKEL (reference sequence). The CDR3 runs to 13 residues. With 4 bases removed from V and 5 bases from J, the gap between germline ends came to 10 bases. The CDR3 reads CASSPSRVDTQYF. CDR3 sequence (DNA): TGTGCCAGCAGCCCCAGTAGGGTAGATACGCAGTATTTT.

This clonotype was recorded at least ten times. The chain has TRBV7-2 and TRBJ1-6, with 8 bases matching TRBD1. With V trimmed by 5 bases and J by 10 bases, 7 bases remained unmatched. The CDR3 length is 14 residues. In germline, CDR1 is SGHTA, CDR2 FQGNSA. Written as DNA, the CDR3 is TGTGCCAGCAGCCCAAGGACAGGGTGGTCACCCCTCCACTTT. This gives the protein CASSPRTGWSPLHF.

This clonotype was recorded at least ten times. This chain links TRBV6-2 or TRBV6-3 with TRBJ2-7; 10 nucleotides match TRBD2. CDR3 size: 21 residues. Per germline, CDR1 MNHEY and CDR2 SVGEGT. The V gene end was trimmed by 4 bases and the J gene end by 2 bases; junction bases not matched to a gene: 23. This CDR3 is CASSSNNHPSSGRFRTYEQYF. The CDR3, as DNA: TGTGCCAGCAGTTCTAATAACCACCCGTCTAGCGGGAGATTCAGGACCTACGAGCAGTACTTC.

There are many counts of this clonotype. The chain links TRBV15 to TRBJ2-7; TRBD2 matches at 8 bases. V dropped 0 bases and J dropped 4; count of bases not matched to a gene: 5. Germline CDR1 reads LNHNV; CDR2 reads YYDKDF (reference sequence). The CDR3 is made up of 15 amino acids. The CDR3 coding sequence is TGTGCCACCAGCAGAGAAAGGAGCGGGAGTTACGAGCAGTACTTC. Amino acid sequence: CATSRERSGSYEQYF.

This clonotype was counted many times. The genes are TRBV20-1 and TRBJ2-1; 8 bases map to TRBD2. The germline V gene has CDR1 DFQATT and CDR2 SNEGSKA (reference sequence). With V trimmed by 6 bases and J by 6 bases, 4 bases remained unmatched. This CDR3 is built from 12 residues. CDR3 amino acids: CSAGTSSNEQFF. The CDR3 region has the DNA TGCAGTGCGGGGACTAGTAGCAATGAGCAGTTCTTC.

This clonotype was seen at least ten times. The chain combines TRBV7-3 with TRBJ2-1; 7 nucleotides align to TRBD1. The CDR3 consists of 14 residues. After removal of 0 bases from V and 7 bases from J, the junction contained 3 bases not matched to a gene. CDR1 and CDR2 from the germline V gene are SGHTA and FQGTGA. The CDR3: CASSLTGGSNEQFF. The CDR3 DNA follows: TGTGCCAGCAGCTTAACAGGGGGCTCGAATGAGCAGTTCTTC.

This clonotype has at least ten counts. The V call is TRBV27, the J call TRBJ2-7, with D uncertain. The CDR3 consists of 13 residues. The V end was cut by 3 bases, the J end by 3 bases, with 9 bases between. The germline CDR1 and CDR2 sequences are MNHEY and SMNVEV (reference sequence). The CDR3 spells CASSLTRDYEQYF. CDR3 bases: TGTGCCAGCAGTTTGACAAGGGACTACGAGCAGTACTTC.

This clonotype was seen many times. The chain joins TRBV2 to TRBJ1-1; D is perhaps TRBD1 (5 bases). V was trimmed by 9 bases and J by 3 bases, leaving 14 bases between them. The length of the CDR3 is 13 residues. Germline CDR1 and CDR2: SNHLY and FYNNEI. For the CDR3, the DNA is TGTGCCAGGGGGGACCCTGGGGACACTGAAGCTTTCTTT. The encoded protein is CARGDPGDTEAFF.

In this sample, this clonotype turned up many times. In DNA form, the CDR3 reads TGTGCCTCCACCCAGGCCAGGGGAGGCCGCTCCTACGAGCAGTACTTC. Amino acid sequence: CASTQARGGRSYEQYF. The rearrangement links TRBV10-3 to TRBJ2-7; D is perhaps TRBD1 or TRBD2 (6 bases each). CDR3 length equals 16 residues. The germline V and J ends were trimmed by 11 bases and 0 bases, with 23 bases remaining between them. Germline-derived CDR1 and CDR2 are ENHRY and SYGVKD.

This clonotype showed up many times. The chain carries TRBV11-2 and TRBJ2-5; 7 bases line up with TRBD1. Germline assignment: CDR1 SGHAT and CDR2 FQNNGV. This CDR3 contains 15 residues. V gave up 0 bases and J gave up 4 bases; unmatched junction bases: 5. The DNA of the CDR3 is TGTGCCAGCAGCTTAGATAGGGACAGACCAGAGACCCAGTACTTC. It is translated as CASSLDRDRPETQYF.

This clonotype was detected only a few times. The chain employs TRBV5-1 and TRBJ2-5; perhaps D is TRBD1 or TRBD2 (5 bases each). Germline V gene data show CDR1 as SGHRS and CDR2 as YFSETQ. The V and J ends lost 4 bases and 2 bases respectively, with 15 bases between them. This CDR3 spans 15 amino acids. The CDR3 reads CASSPGGTVQETQYF. The CDR3 nucleotides are TGCGCCAGCAGCCCTGGTGGGACGGTACAAGAGACCCAGTACTTC.

This clonotype came up many times. The chain couples TRBV11-2 to TRBJ2-7; 7 positions agree with TRBD1. Germline V CDR1 and CDR2: SGHAT, FQNNGV. The length of the CDR3 is 13 residues. V shed 5 bases and J 4 bases; nucleotides not matched to a gene: 5. The CDR3 loop reads CASSRQGGYEQYF. The CDR3 nucleotides are TGTGCCAGCAGCCGACAGGGTGGGTACGAGCAGTACTTC.

About this clonotype: A read error may produce the germline difference seen at one junction end. The J gene is TRBJ2-1, the V gene TRBV20-1; 9 bases match TRBD2. Per the germline V gene, CDR1 is DFQATT and CDR2 is SNEGSKA (reference sequence). The CDR3 is 17 amino acids. In DNA, the CDR3 is TGCTGTGCCCAAACCGGACTAGCGTACCTCCCCGGAAGTGAGCAGTTCTTC. This sequence encodes CCAQTGLAYLPGSEQFF.

A note on this clonotype: Being one base from a much bigger clone, this may be a read error. The J gene is TRBJ1-5, the V gene TRBV7-9; no definite D call. The CDR3 runs 13 residues. CDR1 SEHNR and CDR2 FQNEAQ come from the germline V gene (reference sequence). This chain's CDR3 is CVSSPGTGQPQHF. The DNA of the CDR3 is TGTGTCAGCAGCCCCGGAACCGGTCAGCCCCAGCATTTT.

The chain joins TRBV12-3 or TRBV12-4 to TRBJ2-3, with 13 positions matching TRBD2. J was trimmed by 0 bases and V by 10 bases; bases with no gene match: 16. This CDR3 has 19 amino acids. The DNA of the CDR3 is TGTGCCATCTGTTTAAGACTAGCGGGAGGACTTTCTAGCACAGATACGCAGTATTTT. Its translation: CAICLRLAGGLSSTDTQYF.

This clonotype was seen at least ten times. V gene TRBV5-1 combines with J gene TRBJ1-1, with 8 bases matching TRBD1. This CDR3 comprises 14 residues. V shed 4 bases and J 1 base; nucleotides not matched to a gene: 3. CDR1 is SGHRS and CDR2 is YFSETQ in the germline V gene. The CDR3 DNA is TGCGCCAGCAGCCGCGGGACAGGGAACACTGAAGCTTTCTTT. This sequence encodes CASSRGTGNTEAFF.

This clonotype was observed a handful of times. The rearrangement links TRBV7-9 to TRBJ2-1, with 7 bases lining up with TRBD1. This CDR3 has 15 amino acids. The V segment lost 10 bases and the J segment 7 bases; nucleotides outside the gene matches: 16. Germline V gene lookup returns CDR1 SEHNR and CDR2 FQNEAQ (reference sequence). DNA for the CDR3: TGTGCCACTACAGGGGTGCGTGGTGGTCAGAATGAGCAGTTCTTC. Translation gives CATTGVRGGQNEQFF.

This clonotype was seen ten or more times. The V and J genes are TRBV7-9 and TRBJ1-3; 7 bases are shared with TRBD1. V lost 7 bases and J lost 8; bases outside the gene matches: 8. The length of the CDR3 is 13 residues. The V gene's germline CDR1 is SEHNR and CDR2 FQNEAQ (reference sequence). Written as DNA, the CDR3 is TGTGCCAGCAACTTTGTGCAGGGGGACACCATATATTTT. As protein: CASNFVQGDTIYF.

This clonotype was seen at least ten times. The CDR3 protein is CASRATANYGYTF. CDR3 sequence (DNA): TGTGCCAGCAGGGCGACAGCGAACTATGGCTACACCTTC. The V call is TRBV2, the J call TRBJ1-2, with D possibly being TRBD1 (5 bases). The CDR3 spans 13 residues. V was pared by 6 bases and J by 2 bases, with 10 bases between. Germline-derived CDR1 and CDR2 are SNHLY and FYNNEI.

This clonotype has only a few counts. This chain connects TRBV18 to TRBJ1-1, with D possibly being TRBD1 (6 bases). Trimming shortened V by 0 bases and J by 3 bases, and 14 bases separated the two germline ends. This CDR3 is 16 amino acids long. Germline V lookup: CDR1 KGHSH, CDR2 LQKENI. CDR3 in amino acids: CASSPPWGAPDTEAFF. CDR3 sequence (DNA): TGTGCCAGCTCACCACCGTGGGGGGCGCCGGACACTGAAGCTTTCTTT.

V is TRBV11-2 and J is TRBJ2-1; tentatively, D is TRBD1 (5 bases). CDR1 SGHAT and CDR2 FQNNGV come from the germline V gene. The CDR3 is made up of 19 amino acids. V dropped 5 bases and J dropped 0 bases, with 23 bases sitting between them. This chain's CDR3 is CASSLRGPGGFSSYNEQFF. The CDR3 bases are TGTGCCAGCAGCCTTAGGGGTCCGGGCGGTTTTAGCTCCTACAATGAGCAGTTCTTC.